This T cell receptor beta chain comes out of a study of graft-versus-host responses after intestinal transplantation. Germline V gives CDR1 SGHTA, CDR2 FQGNSA. This CDR3 is 17 amino acids long. V was pared by 3 bases and J by 0 bases, with 15 bases between. About this clone: What it recognizes is unknown.

The data were produced by immunoSEQ multiplex PCR, yet TCRdb's version contains in-frame clones alone and is incomplete. The sample has around 49,000 clones, 70% to 90% seen once. The TCR comes from a human donor who was the organ donor for an intestinal transplant. The material was unstimulated CD4+ T cells sorted from spleen or lymph node cells, obtained before transplant. The chain links TRBV7-2 to TRBJ1-5; possibly TRBD1 for D (6 bases). The DNA for the CDR3 is TGTGCCAGCAGCTTCGGGACACCATTTTTTAGCAATCAGCCCCAGCATTTT. Translation: CASSFGTPFFSNQPQHF.